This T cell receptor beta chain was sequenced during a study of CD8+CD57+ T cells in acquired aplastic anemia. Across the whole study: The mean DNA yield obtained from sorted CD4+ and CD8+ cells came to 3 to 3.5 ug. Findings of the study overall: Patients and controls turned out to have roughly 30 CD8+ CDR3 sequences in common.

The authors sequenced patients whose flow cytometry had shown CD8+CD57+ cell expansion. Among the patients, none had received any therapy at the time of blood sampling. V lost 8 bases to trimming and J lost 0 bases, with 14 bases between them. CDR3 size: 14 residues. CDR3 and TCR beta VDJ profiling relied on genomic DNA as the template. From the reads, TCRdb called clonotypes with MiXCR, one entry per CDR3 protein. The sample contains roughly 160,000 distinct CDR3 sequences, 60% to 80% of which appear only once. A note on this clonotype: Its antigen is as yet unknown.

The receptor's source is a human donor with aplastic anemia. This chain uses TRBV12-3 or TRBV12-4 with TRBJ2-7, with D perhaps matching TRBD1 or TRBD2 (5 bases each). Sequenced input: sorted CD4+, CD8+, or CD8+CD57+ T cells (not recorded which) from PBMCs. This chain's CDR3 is CASGRDVSSYEQYF. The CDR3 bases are TGTGCCAGCGGACGGGACGTTAGCTCCTACGAGCAGTACTTC.